The next 24 T cell receptor beta chains were all read from a single sample in a study of blood T cell repertoires in COVID-19. The table came from immunoSEQ multiplex PCR; TCRdb's copy has only in-frame clones and leaves some out. In the table there are about 210,000 clones, 83% of which are singletons. The sample taken for sequencing was peripheral blood. These receptors all come from a woman aged 40-49 years with active or convalescent COVID-19.

This clone was detected many times. V gene TRBV6-5 combines with J gene TRBJ2-2; 11 bases map to TRBD2. This CDR3 region has 15 residues. Germline V lookup: CDR1 MNHEY, CDR2 SVGAGI. V dropped 6 bases and J dropped 5; count of bases not matched to a gene: 5. The CDR3 DNA follows: TGTGCCAGCAGAACTAGCGGGGGTTCAACCGGGGAGCTGTTTTTT. Its translation is CASRTSGGSTGELFF.

This chain uses TRBV5-1 with TRBJ1-2; D gene ambiguous. Trimming cost V 2 bases and J 4 bases, with 24 bases left between them. The CDR3 consists of 18 residues. Germline CDR1 reads SGHRS; CDR2 reads YFSETQ. Written as DNA, the CDR3 is TGCGCCAGCAGCTTTTCGGACGAGGGCACCCCTCCGGGCTATGGCTACACCTTC. Translation gives CASSFSDEGTPPGYGYTF.

V usage is TRBV12-5 and J usage is TRBJ2-5; 13 bases fit TRBD2. The V and J ends lost 4 bases and 4 bases, in that order; junction bases with no gene match: 0. Germline V gene sequence: CDR1 LGHNT, CDR2 FRNRAP. The CDR3 is 14 amino acids. The CDR3 sequence is CASGWTSGGETQYF. The CDR3, as DNA: TGTGCTAGTGGTTGGACTAGCGGGGGAGAGACCCAGTACTTC.

The rearrangement joins TRBV27 to TRBJ1-4; D unresolved. The germline CDR1 and CDR2 sequences are MNHEY and SMNVEV (reference sequence). V gave up 2 bases and J gave up 6 bases, with 16 bases separating them. CDR3 length equals 16 residues. The CDR3 protein is CASSLVPSGIHEKLFF. CDR3 DNA: TGTGCCAGCAGTTTAGTCCCATCCGGGATTCATGAAAAACTGTTTTTT.

V is TRBV12-3 or TRBV12-4 and J is TRBJ2-2; D gene unclear. The CDR3 contains 13 residues. V was shortened by 6 bases and J by 3 bases, with 8 bases between the two germline ends. CDR3 DNA: TGTGCCAGCAGCAAATCGGACACCGGGGAGCTGTTTTTT. Translated, it gives CASSKSDTGELFF.

This clone has more than one count but fewer than ten. The chain recombines TRBV5-1 with TRBJ2-7; 7 bases align to TRBD1. Germline-derived CDR1 and CDR2 are SGHRS and YFSETQ. V trimming: 4 bases; J trimming: 3 bases; junction bases outside the gene matches: 10. The CDR3 spans 15 residues. In DNA, the CDR3 is TGCGCCAGCAGCCCAGAACCGGGACAGTTCTACGAGCAGTACTTC. It specifies CASSPEPGQFYEQYF.

The chain recombines TRBV28 with TRBJ1-4; D perhaps matches TRBD1 (6 bases). Germline CDR1 reads MDHEN; CDR2 reads SYDVKM. The CDR3 contains 12 residues. V was trimmed by 4 bases and J by 11 bases, leaving 11 bases between them. CDR3 bases: TGTGCCAGCAGTTCATCGACAGGTAAACTGTTTTTT. Translation gives CASSSSTGKLFF.

The chain is built from TRBV6-2 or TRBV6-3 and TRBJ2-7; D may be TRBD1 (6 bases). The CDR3 sequence is 14 residues long. Germline V gene data show CDR1 as MNHEY and CDR2 as SVGEGT. Deletions cut 4 bases from V and 0 bases from J, with 10 bases between. Here the CDR3 reads CASSSRTDSYEQYF. The CDR3 nucleotides are TGTGCCAGCAGTTCTCGGACAGACTCCTACGAGCAGTACTTC.

This rearrangement joins TRBV24-1 to TRBJ2-3, with TRBD2 matching over 9 bases. CDR1 is KGHDR and CDR2 is SFDVKD in the germline V gene. The CDR3 has 19 residues. With 1 base clipped from V and 0 bases from J, the junction kept 10 bases outside the gene matches. This CDR3 is CATSDFYGGLADSTDTQYF. The CDR3 DNA reads as TGTGCCACCAGTGATTTCTATGGGGGACTAGCAGATAGCACAGATACGCAGTATTTT.

The genes are TRBV11-2 and TRBJ2-1; 14 nucleotides line up with TRBD2. Germline CDR1 reads SGHAT; CDR2 reads FQNNGV. With V trimmed by 4 bases and J by 4 bases, 3 bases remained unmatched. This CDR3 comprises 16 residues. This chain's CDR3 is CASSSRLAGGYNEQFF. Here the CDR3 DNA reads TGTGCCAGCAGCTCACGACTAGCGGGGGGGTACAATGAGCAGTTCTTC.

This chain connects TRBV7-2 to TRBJ1-3; 8 bases align to TRBD1. The V gene's germline CDR1 is SGHTA and CDR2 FQGNSA. The CDR3 runs 15 residues. V trimming: 5 bases; J trimming: 4 bases; junction bases outside the gene matches: 7. In DNA, the CDR3 is TGTGCCAGCAGCCCTAGGCGGACAGGGGGAAACACCATATATTTT. Amino acids: CASSPRRTGGNTIYF.

V usage is TRBV20-1 and J usage is TRBJ2-3; no firm D call. The CDR3 covers 11 residues. V lost 6 bases to trimming and J lost 4 bases, with 8 bases between them. The V gene's germline CDR1 is DFQATT and CDR2 SNEGSKA (reference sequence). Here the CDR3 reads CSATPADTQYF. CDR3 nucleotide sequence: TGCAGTGCCACCCCGGCAGATACGCAGTATTTT.

This clone appeared once. In DNA, the CDR3 is TGTGCCACCAGCAGAGGTAAAGAAGCGGGACACACAGATACGCAGTATTTT. Translating gives CATSRGKEAGHTDTQYF. This chain connects TRBV15 to TRBJ2-3; D is possibly TRBD2 (7 bases). Germline V CDR1 and CDR2: LNHNV, YYDKDF (reference sequence). CDR3 length: 17 amino acids. With 1 base removed from V and 2 bases from J, the gap between germline ends came to 16 bases.

This rearrangement joins TRBV10-1 to TRBJ1-1; D is undetermined. The germline CDR1 and CDR2 sequences are WNHNN and SYGVQD (reference sequence). The V end was cut by 3 bases, the J end by 1 base, with 3 bases between. This CDR3 has 12 amino acids. CDR3 sequence reads: CASSDRNTEAFF. The CDR3 bases are TGCGCCAGCAGTGACAGGAACACTGAAGCTTTCTTT.

The genes are TRBV24-1 and TRBJ1-2, with D hard to call. This CDR3 comprises 17 residues. Germline V lookup: CDR1 KGHDR, CDR2 SFDVKD. Trimming removed 6 bases from V and 6 bases from J, with 25 bases in between. The DNA of the CDR3 is TGTGCCACCAGTAACAACACCGTTAACCCACCTCCCCATGGCTACACCTTC. It specifies CATSNNTVNPPPHGYTF.

The V gene is TRBV27, the J gene TRBJ1-4; no reliable D call. The CDR3 loop spans 13 amino acids. V was shortened by 5 bases and J by 4 bases, with 8 bases between the two germline ends. The germline V gene has CDR1 MNHEY and CDR2 SMNVEV (reference sequence). Here the CDR3 reads CASSPQINEKLFF. The CDR3 DNA follows: TGTGCCAGCAGTCCACAGATTAATGAAAAACTGTTTTTT.

This chain connects TRBV19 to TRBJ1-3; 10 bases line up with TRBD1. The V gene end was trimmed by 3 bases and the J gene end by 2 bases; junction bases not matched to a gene: 7. In germline, CDR1 is LNHDA, CDR2 SQIVND (reference sequence). This CDR3 is 17 amino acids long. For the CDR3, the DNA is TGTGCCAGTAGTATTATATCGGGACAGGGGACTGGAAACACCATATATTTT. Translating gives CASSIISGQGTGNTIYF.

The chain is built from TRBV11-2 and TRBJ2-1; 13 bases agree with TRBD2. The trim removed 4 bases at V and 2 bases at J, leaving 11 bases unmatched. This CDR3 comprises 19 residues. The germline CDR1 and CDR2 sequences are SGHAT and FQNNGV. The CDR3 sequence: CASSSRTSGGPGPYNEQFF. CDR3 nucleotides: TGTGCCAGCAGCTCCCGGACTAGCGGGGGCCCTGGCCCCTACAATGAGCAGTTCTTC. Variable domain in full (rest from reference TRBV11-2 and TRBJ2-1): EAGVAQSPRYKIIEKRQSVAFWCNPISGHATLYWYQQILGQGPKLLIQFQNNGVVDDSQLPKDRFSAERLKGVDSTLKIQPAKLEDSAVYLCASSSRTSGGPGPYNEQFFGPGTRLTVL.

This sequence joins TRBV7-9 and TRBJ2-7, with a weak D call TRBD1 (6 bases). The V gene's germline CDR1 is SEHNR and CDR2 FQNEAQ (reference sequence). V lost 4 bases, J lost 5 bases, and 18 bases lay in between. The CDR3 spans 15 residues. CDR3 sequence: CASSYMMGAPHEQYF. As DNA, the CDR3 is TGTGCCAGCAGCTACATGATGGGGGCCCCCCACGAGCAGTACTTC. Drawing the rest from reference TRBV7-9 and TRBJ2-7, the complete variable domain is DTGVSQNPRHKITKRGQNVTFRCDPISEHNRLYWYRQTLGQGPEFLTYFQNEAQLEKSRLLSDRFSAERPKGSFSTLEIQRTEQGDSAMYLCASSYMMGAPHEQYFGPGTRLTVT.

In its sample, this clone was seen a few times. The chain has TRBV5-4 and TRBJ1-6, with D unresolved. This CDR3 has 15 amino acids. The germline V gene has CDR1 SGHNT and CDR2 YYREEE (reference sequence). The V and J ends lost 0 bases and 7 bases respectively, with 11 bases between them. CDR3 residues: CASSLGAGSNSPLHF. CDR3 coding DNA: TGTGCCAGCAGCTTGGGGGCAGGATCCAATTCACCCCTCCACTTT.

The chain joins TRBV30 to TRBJ1-5; D is perhaps TRBD1 (5 bases). Trimming removed 2 bases from V and 6 bases from J, with 23 bases in between. Germline CDR1 reads GTSNPN; CDR2 reads SVGIG (reference sequence). The CDR3 contains 17 residues. The CDR3 protein is CAWSYPPYRIRGQPQHF. In DNA form, the CDR3 reads TGTGCCTGGAGTTACCCTCCCTACAGGATCCGTGGTCAGCCCCAGCATTTT.

The chain joins TRBV7-2 to TRBJ2-5; 8 bases agree with TRBD1. The V gene's germline CDR1 is SGHTA and CDR2 FQGNSA. This CDR3 comprises 18 residues. J lost 0 bases, V lost 1 base, and 10 bases had no gene match. The CDR3 sequence: CASSLGGGQGANQETQYF. The CDR3 bases are TGTGCCAGCAGCTTAGGAGGGGGGCAGGGGGCGAACCAAGAGACCCAGTACTTC. Filled out from reference TRBV7-2 and TRBJ2-5, the complete variable domain reads GAGVSQSPSNKVTEKGKDVELRCDPISGHTALYWYRQSLGQGLEFLIYFQGNSAPDKSGLPSDRFSAERTGGSVSTLTIQRTQQEDSAVYLCASSLGGGQGANQETQYFGPGTRLLVL.

The genes are TRBV28 and TRBJ1-2, with 7 positions matching TRBD1. The CDR3 consists of 11 residues. Germline trimming cut 9 bases from V and 7 bases from J; bases unmatched to any gene: 5. The V gene's germline CDR1 is MDHEN and CDR2 SYDVKM. CDR3 bases: TGTGCCAGTCACAGGGGAGGTGGCTACACCTTC. It translates to CASHRGGGYTF.

The chain carries TRBV6-4 and TRBJ2-7; 8 bases fit TRBD1. Germline V gene data show CDR1 as MRHNA and CDR2 as SNTAGT. The CDR3 consists of 15 residues. The V segment lost 5 bases and the J segment 4 bases; nucleotides outside the gene matches: 10. The CDR3 reads CASSPGTGPTYEQYF. The DNA for the CDR3 is TGTGCCAGCAGTCCCGGGACAGGACCAACTTACGAGCAGTACTTC.